This T cell receptor beta chain was identified during a study of cytomegalovirus exposure and HLA in healthy donors. Background on the study: When 350 to 500 donors were genotyped, 80% to 90% of them were found to fall in the Caucasian-associated ancestry cluster. Study-level results: Some V segments, TRBV6-2 and TRBV6-3 among them, were indistinguishable and were therefore excluded.

V shed 7 bases and J 6 bases; nucleotides not matched to a gene: 11. Germline loops: CDR1 MDHEN, CDR2 SYDVKM. This CDR3 has 16 amino acids. Concerning this clone itself: Its antigen is not identified.

The PCR ran on 60 Vbeta and 13 Jbeta primers. Clones were sequenced by immunoSEQ multiplex PCR, and TCRdb holds only the in-frame ones, with some missing. The table includes approximately 150,000 clones, approximately 85% detected once. The chain couples TRBV28 to TRBJ2-1; 11 positions match TRBD2. The sequencing sample was made of PBMCs. This TCR came from a man in his forties or fifties in good health and CMV-seropositive. Here the CDR3 reads CASTPLLAGVANEQFF. The CDR3 DNA sequence: TGTGCCAGCACCCCTTTACTAGCGGGAGTCGCCAATGAGCAGTTCTTC. The entire variable domain, with the rest obtained from reference TRBV28 and TRBJ2-1, is as follows: DVKVTQSSRYLVKRTGEKVFLECVQDMDHENMFWYRQDPGLGLRLIYFSYDVKMKEKGDIPEGYSVSREKKERFSLILESASTNQTSMYLCASTPLLAGVANEQFFGPGTRLTVL.